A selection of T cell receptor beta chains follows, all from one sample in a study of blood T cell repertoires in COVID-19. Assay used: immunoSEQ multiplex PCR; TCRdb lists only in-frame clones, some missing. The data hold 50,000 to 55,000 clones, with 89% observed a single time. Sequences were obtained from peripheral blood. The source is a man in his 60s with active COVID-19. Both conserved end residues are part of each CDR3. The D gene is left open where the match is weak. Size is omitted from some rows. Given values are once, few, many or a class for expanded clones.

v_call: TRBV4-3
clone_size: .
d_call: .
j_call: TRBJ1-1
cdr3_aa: CASSQEGGLNTEAFF
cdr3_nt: TGCGCCAGCAGCCAAGAGGGGGGGCTGAACACTGAAGCTTTCTTT

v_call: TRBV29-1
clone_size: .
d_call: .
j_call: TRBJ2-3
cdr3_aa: CSVESAGPDTQYF
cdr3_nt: TGCAGCGTTGAATCGGCAGGGCCAGATACGCAGTATTTT

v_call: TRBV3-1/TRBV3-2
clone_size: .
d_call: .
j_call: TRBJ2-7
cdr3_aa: CASSPDTVYEQYF
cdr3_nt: TGTGCCAGCAGCCCAGACACAGTCTACGAGCAGTACTTC

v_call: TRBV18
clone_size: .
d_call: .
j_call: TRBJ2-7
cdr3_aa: CASSPETGGAGQYF
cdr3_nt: TGTGCCAGCTCACCAGAGACGGGGGGCGCTGGGCAGTACTTC

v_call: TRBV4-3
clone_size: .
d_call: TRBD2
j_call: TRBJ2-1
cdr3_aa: CASSQGSGRANYNEQFF
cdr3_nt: TGCGCCAGCAGCCAGGGCAGCGGGAGGGCCAACTACAATGAGCAGTTCTTC

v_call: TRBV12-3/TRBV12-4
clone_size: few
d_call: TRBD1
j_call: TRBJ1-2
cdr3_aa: CASSLSGGGYTF
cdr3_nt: TGTGCCAGCAGTTTATCAGGGGGCGGCTACACCTTC

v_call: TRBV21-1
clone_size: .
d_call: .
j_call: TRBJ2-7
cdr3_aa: CASKKRVGTKRVDEQYF
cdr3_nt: TGTGCCAGCAAAAAAAGGGTCGGGACAAAGAGAGTCGACGAGCAGTACTTC

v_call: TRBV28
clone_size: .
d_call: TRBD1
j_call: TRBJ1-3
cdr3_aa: CASSTPTLLQGTSSGNTIYF
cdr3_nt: TGTGCCAGCAGTACCCCGACACTTTTACAGGGGACTAGCTCTGGAAACACCATATATTTT

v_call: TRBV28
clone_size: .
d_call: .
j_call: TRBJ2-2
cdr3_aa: CASSTGFVGELFF
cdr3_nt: TGTGCCAGCAGCACAGGGTTCGTCGGGGAGCTGTTTTTT

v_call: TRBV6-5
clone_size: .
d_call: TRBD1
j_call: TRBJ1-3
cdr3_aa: CASSLDRARNTIYF
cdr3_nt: TGTGCCAGCAGTCTTGACAGGGCAAGGAACACCATATATTTT

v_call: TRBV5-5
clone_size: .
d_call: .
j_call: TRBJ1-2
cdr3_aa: CASSLIQGRDYGYTF
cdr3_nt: TGTGCCAGCAGCTTGATACAGGGACGCGACTATGGCTACACCTTC

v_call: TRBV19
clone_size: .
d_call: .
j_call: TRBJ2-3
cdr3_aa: CASSIARSGGTQYF
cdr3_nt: TGTGCCAGTAGTATAGCCCGCTCGGGTGGTACGCAGTATTTT

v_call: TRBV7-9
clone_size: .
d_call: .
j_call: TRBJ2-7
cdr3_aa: CASSASSSQGLYVEQYF
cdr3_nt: TGTGCCAGCAGCGCCTCCTCCTCCCAGGGTCTTTACGTCGAGCAGTACTTC

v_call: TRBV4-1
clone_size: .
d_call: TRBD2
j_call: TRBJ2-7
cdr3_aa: CASSLGTSGYEQYF
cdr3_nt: TGCGCCAGCAGCCTTGGGACTAGCGGTTACGAGCAGTACTTC

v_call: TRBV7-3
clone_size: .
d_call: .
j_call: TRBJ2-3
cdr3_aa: CASSLRSSGPQYF
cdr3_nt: TGTGCCAGCAGCTTAAGGTCGAGCGGACCGCAGTATTTT

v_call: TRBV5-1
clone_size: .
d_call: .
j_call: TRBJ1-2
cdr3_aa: CASSRGAGYGYTF
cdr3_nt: TGCGCCAGCAGCCGGGGGGCAGGGTATGGCTACACCTTC

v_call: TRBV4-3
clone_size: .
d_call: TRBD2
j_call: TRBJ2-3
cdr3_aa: CASSQGLAGTSDTQYF
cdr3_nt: TGCGCCAGCAGCCAGGGACTAGCGGGCACGTCAGATACGCAGTATTTT

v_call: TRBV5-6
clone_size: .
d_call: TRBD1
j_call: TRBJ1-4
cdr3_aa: CASSRRQGANEKLFF
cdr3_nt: TGTGCCAGCAGCCGAAGACAGGGTGCTAATGAAAAACTGTTTTTT

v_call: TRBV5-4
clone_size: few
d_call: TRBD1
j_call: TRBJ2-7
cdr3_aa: CASSVAGQGWEQYF
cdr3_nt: TGTGCCAGCAGCGTTGCGGGACAGGGCTGGGAGCAGTACTTC

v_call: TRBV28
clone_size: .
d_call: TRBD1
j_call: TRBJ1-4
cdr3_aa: CASSTAGTGGEKLFF
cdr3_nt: TGTGCCAGCAGTACTGCCGGGACAGGGGGGGAAAAACTGTTTTTT

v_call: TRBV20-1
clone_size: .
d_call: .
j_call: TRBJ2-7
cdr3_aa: CSANSGFAQYF
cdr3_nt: TGCAGTGCCAACTCAGGGTTCGCGCAGTACTTC

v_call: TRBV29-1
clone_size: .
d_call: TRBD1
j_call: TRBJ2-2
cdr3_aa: CSVARGPGTGELFF
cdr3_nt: TGCAGCGTTGCGAGGGGGCCCGGCACCGGGGAGCTGTTTTTT

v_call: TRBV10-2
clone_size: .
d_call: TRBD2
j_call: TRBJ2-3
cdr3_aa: CASGGLAGSTDTQYF
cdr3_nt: TGCGCCAGCGGGGGACTAGCGGGAAGCACAGATACGCAGTATTTT

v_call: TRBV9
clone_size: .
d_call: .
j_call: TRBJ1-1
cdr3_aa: CASSLTGGPWDTEAFF
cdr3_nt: TGTGCCAGCAGCCTAACGGGGGGCCCTTGGGACACTGAAGCTTTCTTT

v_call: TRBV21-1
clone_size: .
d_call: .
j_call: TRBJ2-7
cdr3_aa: CASSKAPRGAGGPSEEQYF
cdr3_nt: TGTGCCAGCAGCAAAGCCCCTAGGGGCGCGGGAGGGCCATCGGAAGAGCAGTACTTC

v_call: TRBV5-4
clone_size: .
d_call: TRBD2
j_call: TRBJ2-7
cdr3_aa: CASSLRSSGSLPREQYF
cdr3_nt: TGTGCCAGCAGCTTGAGATCTAGCGGGAGTCTCCCTCGCGAGCAGTACTTC

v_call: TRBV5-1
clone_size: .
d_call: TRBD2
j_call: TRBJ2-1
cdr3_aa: CASSLRGGRVNEQFF
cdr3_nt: TGCGCCAGCAGCTTGAGAGGCGGGAGGGTGAATGAGCAGTTCTTC

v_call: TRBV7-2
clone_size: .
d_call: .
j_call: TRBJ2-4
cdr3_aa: CASSLMGAGVKNIQYF
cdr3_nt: TGTGCCAGCAGTTTAATGGGGGCGGGAGTCAAAAACATTCAGTACTTC

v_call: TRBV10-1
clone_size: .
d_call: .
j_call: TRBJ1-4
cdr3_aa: CASSRHRVREKLFF
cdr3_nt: TGCGCCAGCAGTCGCCACAGGGTACGGGAAAAACTGTTTTTT

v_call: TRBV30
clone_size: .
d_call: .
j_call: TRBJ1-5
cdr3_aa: CAWSPYRGQPQHF
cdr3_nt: TGTGCCTGGAGTCCTTACCGGGGGCAGCCCCAGCATTTT

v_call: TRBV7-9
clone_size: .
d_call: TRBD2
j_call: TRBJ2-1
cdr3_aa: CASSLDPSGFLSSYNEQFF
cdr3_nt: TGTGCCAGCAGCTTAGATCCTAGCGGATTCCTCAGCTCCTACAATGAGCAGTTCTTC

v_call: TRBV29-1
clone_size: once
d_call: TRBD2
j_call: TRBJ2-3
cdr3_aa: CSVTSGRASTDTQYF
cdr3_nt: TGCAGCGTTACTAGCGGGAGGGCTAGCACAGATACGCAGTATTTT